This entry lists 16 T cell receptor beta chains sequenced from one sample in a study of blood T cells in healthy people across ages. The second PCR ran roughly 6 to 12 cycles with a sample-barcoded 5' primer and J-beta primers. TCRdb re-analysed the 5' RACE reads in MiXCR, keeping a single row per CDR3 protein. The sample lists around 1,000,000 distinct CDR3 sequences; approximately 25% were seen once. The same specimen was also included in a second study, on T cells of mothers and their children.

Sample: blood. The source of these receptors is a girl aged 2 to 9 in good health.

This clonotype was counted a few times. Here the CDR3 reads CASSYPAPGTEAFF. CDR3 nucleotide sequence: TGTGCCAGCAGTTACCCGGCCCCCGGGACAGAAGCTTTCTTT. V usage is TRBV6-2 or TRBV6-3 and J usage is TRBJ1-1; D may be TRBD1 (6 bases). CDR3 length equals 14 residues. Germline-derived CDR1 and CDR2 are MNHEY and SVGEGT. The V end was cut by 2 bases, the J end by 8 bases, with 15 bases between.

The table lists this clonotype with a few counts. V and J are TRBV29-1 and TRBJ2-5; D perhaps matches TRBD2 (5 bases). Near its end, the DNA agrees better with TRBJ2-1, so the J call may be wrong. The CDR3 is made up of 12 amino acids. Per germline, CDR1 SQVTM and CDR2 ANQGSEA. In DNA form, the CDR3 reads TGCAGCGTTGGGGGAGTAAGTAATGAGCAGTTCTTC. It encodes CSVGGVSNEQFF.

The chain carries TRBV13 and TRBJ2-7, with 9 bases identical to TRBD1. The CDR3 length is 16 residues. V lost 5 bases to trimming and J lost 0 bases; unmatched junction nucleotides: 8. Germline assignment: CDR1 PRHDT and CDR2 FYEKMQ (reference sequence). The CDR3 region is CASSPTGQGSSYEQYF. The DNA for the CDR3 is TGTGCCAGCAGCCCAACAGGACAGGGGAGCTCCTACGAGCAGTACTTC.

This clonotype was recorded a few times. The V call is TRBV5-1, the J call TRBJ2-2, with TRBD2 as a possible D gene (5 bases). The germline gives CDR1 SGHRS, CDR2 YFSETQ. Trimming took 0 bases from V and 5 from J, leaving 8 bases between them. The CDR3 runs 14 residues. CDR3 DNA: TGCGCCAGCAGCTTGGGAGTAGCGACCGGGGAGCTGTTTTTT. Translation: CASSLGVATGELFF.

This clonotype was seen more than once but under ten times. This chain joins TRBV4-3 and TRBJ1-3; 9 bases match TRBD1. Germline CDR1 reads LGHNA; CDR2 reads YSLEER. V was clipped by 1 base and J by 2 bases; unmatched bases: 3. This CDR3 spans 16 amino acids. This CDR3 reads CASSQGQGVTGNTIYF. The DNA for the CDR3 is TGCGCCAGCAGCCAAGGACAGGGGGTAACTGGAAACACCATATATTTT.

This sequence joins TRBV3-1 and TRBJ2-2; 9 bases are shared with TRBD2. The CDR3 contains 14 residues. Germline-derived CDR1 and CDR2 are LGHDT and YNNKEL (reference sequence). J lost 4 bases, V lost 6 bases, and 3 bases had no gene match. For the CDR3, the DNA is TGTGCCAGCAGGACTAGCGGTTCCACCGGGGAGCTGTTTTTT. Residues: CASRTSGSTGELFF.

This sequence joins TRBV6-1 and TRBJ2-1; either TRBD1 or TRBD2 may supply D (5 bases each). CDR3 length: 16 residues. V gave up 6 bases and J gave up 4 bases, with 19 bases separating them. Per germline, CDR1 MNHNS and CDR2 SASEGT. CDR3 protein: CASSLIPGPRYNEQFF. DNA of the CDR3: TGTGCCAGCAGCCTCATCCCGGGACCCCGTTACAATGAGCAGTTCTTC.

Here the CDR3 reads CASSPEDRVPLFSYNEQFF. CDR3 coding DNA: TGTGCCAGCAGCCCGGAAGACAGGGTCCCGCTTTTCTCCTACAATGAGCAGTTCTTC. This chain links TRBV7-9 with TRBJ2-1; 7 bases map to TRBD1. CDR3 length: 19 residues. Germline trimming cut 5 bases from V and 0 bases from J; bases unmatched to any gene: 16. Germline V CDR1 and CDR2: SEHNR, FQNEAQ (reference sequence). Full variable domain (remainder filled in from reference TRBV7-9 and TRBJ2-1): DTGVSQNPRHKITKRGQNVTFRCDPISEHNRLYWYRQTLGQGPEFLTYFQNEAQLEKSRLLSDRFSAERPKGSFSTLEIQRTEQGDSAMYLCASSPEDRVPLFSYNEQFFGPGTRLTVL.

This clonotype was counted a few times. This chain joins TRBV24-1 and TRBJ2-5, with 11 nucleotides matching TRBD2. The CDR3 length is 15 residues. The V gene's germline CDR1 is KGHDR and CDR2 SFDVKD. Losses at the gene ends were 5 bases for V and 2 bases for J; bases not matched to a gene: 3. DNA for the CDR3: TGTGCCACCAGTGTCGGGACTAGCGGACAAGAGACCCAGTACTTC. Translation: CATSVGTSGQETQYF.

This clonotype was seen a handful of times. This chain connects TRBV28 to TRBJ2-1; the match to TRBD1 covers 7 bases. Germline V gene sequence: CDR1 MDHEN, CDR2 SYDVKM. The CDR3 is 12 amino acids. With 5 bases clipped from V and 8 bases from J, the junction kept 3 bases outside the gene matches. Here the CDR3 reads CASSIDRDEQFF. The CDR3 DNA reads TGTGCCAGCAGTATAGACAGGGATGAGCAGTTCTTC.

The chain joins TRBV20-1 to TRBJ2-1; 11 nucleotides align to TRBD2. With 4 bases clipped from V and 6 bases from J, the junction kept 5 bases outside the gene matches. The CDR3 consists of 14 residues. The germline gives CDR1 DFQATT, CDR2 SNEGSKA (reference sequence). The CDR3: CSAMGLAVINEQFF. For the CDR3, the DNA is TGCAGTGCTATGGGACTAGCGGTTATCAATGAGCAGTTCTTC.

This clonotype showed up just a few times. This rearrangement joins TRBV20-1 to TRBJ2-7, with D tentatively TRBD2 (8 bases). Per germline, CDR1 DFQATT and CDR2 SNEGSKA (reference sequence). V was cut by 5 bases and J by 7 bases, with 21 bases left in between. The CDR3 loop spans 14 amino acids. Here the CDR3 reads CSAERPGGTREQYF. In DNA form, the CDR3 reads TGCAGTGCTGAACGGCCAGGGGGGACTAGGGAGCAGTACTTC.

This clonotype showed up just a few times. This sequence joins TRBV7-9 and TRBJ2-1; D gene uncertain. V was cut by 2 bases and J by 7 bases, with 6 bases left in between. Per the germline V gene, CDR1 is SEHNR and CDR2 is FQNEAQ (reference sequence). The CDR3 spans 12 residues. The chain's CDR3 is CASSLKENEQFF. The CDR3 nucleotides are TGTGCCAGCAGCTTAAAAGAGAATGAGCAGTTCTTC. Combining the CDR3 with reference TRBV7-9 and TRBJ2-1 gives the whole variable domain DTGVSQNPRHKITKRGQNVTFRCDPISEHNRLYWYRQTLGQGPEFLTYFQNEAQLEKSRLLSDRFSAERPKGSFSTLEIQRTEQGDSAMYLCASSLKENEQFFGPGTRLTVL.

The genes are TRBV7-2 and TRBJ2-1; no firm D call. With 1 base removed from V and 8 bases from J, the gap between germline ends came to 12 bases. Germline values: CDR1 SGHTA, CDR2 FQGNSA. CDR3 size: 14 residues. The chain's CDR3 is CASSLDWEVYEQFF. The CDR3, as DNA: TGTGCCAGCAGCTTAGACTGGGAAGTATATGAGCAGTTCTTC.

The chain combines TRBV11-3 with TRBJ2-5; D is unclear. The last part of the DNA fits TRBJ2-1 better; the J call may be wrong. The V gene's germline CDR1 is SGHNT and CDR2 YENEEA. There are 15 residues in the CDR3. CDR3 bases: TGTGCCAGCAGCTTAGATTCCAATGCGCTCAATGAGCAGTTCTTC. Translation: CASSLDSNALNEQFF.

This clonotype has more than one count but fewer than ten. This sequence joins TRBV6-1 and TRBJ2-2; D ambiguous. In germline, CDR1 is MNHNS, CDR2 SASEGT. The CDR3 loop spans 14 amino acids. The V and J ends lost 7 bases and 8 bases respectively, with 17 bases between them. CDR3 DNA: TGTGCCAGCAATCCGACGCCCGGGCAGGGGGAGCTGTTTTTT. This encodes CASNPTPGQGELFF.